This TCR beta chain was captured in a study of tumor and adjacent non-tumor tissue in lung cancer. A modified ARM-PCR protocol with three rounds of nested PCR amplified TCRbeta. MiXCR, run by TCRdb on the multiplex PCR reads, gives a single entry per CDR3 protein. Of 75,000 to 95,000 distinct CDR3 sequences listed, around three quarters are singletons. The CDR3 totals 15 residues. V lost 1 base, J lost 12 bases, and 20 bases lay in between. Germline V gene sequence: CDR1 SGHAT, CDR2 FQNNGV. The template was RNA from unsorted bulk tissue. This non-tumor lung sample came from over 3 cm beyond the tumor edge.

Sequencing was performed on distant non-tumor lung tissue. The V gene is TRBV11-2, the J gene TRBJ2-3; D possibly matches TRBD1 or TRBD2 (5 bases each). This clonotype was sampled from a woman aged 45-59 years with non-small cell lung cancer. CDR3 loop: CASSLGPLGDHIQYF. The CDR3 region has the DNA TGTGCCAGCAGCTTAGGACCCCTAGGGGACCATATACAGTATTTT.